Listed below are T cell receptor beta chains from one sample, sequenced in a study of T cell responses to AZD1222 COVID-19 vaccine. Measured with immunoSEQ multiplex PCR; TCRdb has only the in-frame clones, and not every one. Among 200,000 or so clones listed, 85% to 95% were seen once. The material was peripheral blood, obtained on day 0 of AZD1222 vaccination. The receptors were gathered from an adult in good health. Both conserved end residues are part of each CDR3. The D gene is left open where the match is weak. Not all rows give a size; the values are once, few, many and, for expanded clones, a class.

>TRBJ2-5|TRBD1|TRBV19|NA
CASSMTGGKETQYF
TGTGCCAGTAGTATGACAGGGGGGAAAGAGACCCAGTACTTC
>TRBJ2-2|TRBD1|TRBV19|NA
CASGDRAKGTGELFF
TGTGCCAGTGGCGACAGGGCGAAGGGCACCGGGGAGCTGTTTTTT
>TRBJ2-2|TRBD1|TRBV6-5|NA
CAISRDRENTGELFF
TGTGCCATTTCCCGGGACAGGGAAAACACCGGGGAGCTGTTTTTT
>TRBJ1-5|NA|TRBV5-6|NA
CASSAGTPGQPQHF
TGTGCCAGCAGCGCCGGGACGCCCGGGCAGCCCCAGCATTTT
>TRBJ1-3|NA|TRBV6-6|NA
CASSAARDSGNTIYF
TGTGCCAGCAGTGCAGCACGGGATTCTGGAAACACCATATATTTT
>TRBJ1-1|NA|TRBV5-4|NA
CASSLGGIEAFF
TGTGCCAGCAGCTTGGGGGGTATCGAAGCTTTCTTT
>TRBJ2-6|NA|TRBV18|few
CASSPRSGRGANVLTF
TGTGCCAGCTCACCGCGATCGGGTCGAGGGGCCAACGTCCTGACTTTC
>TRBJ1-2|NA|TRBV21-1|NA
CASSKVEGASGYTF
TGTGCCAGCAGCAAAGTAGAGGGGGCCAGTGGCTACACCTTC
>TRBJ1-3|NA|TRBV5-6|NA
CASSLVRSGNTIYF
TGTGCCAGCAGCTTGGTTCGATCTGGAAACACCATATATTTT
>TRBJ2-1|NA|TRBV4-1|NA
CASSQGVRGRAYNEQFF
TGCGCCAGCAGCCAAGGAGTACGGGGTCGAGCCTACAATGAGCAGTTCTTC
>TRBJ2-7|TRBD2|TRBV23-1|NA
CASSQSSSGIESSYEQYF
TGCGCCAGCAGTCAATCGTCTAGCGGGATCGAAAGCTCCTACGAGCAGTACTTC
>TRBJ1-1|NA|TRBV5-1|NA
CASSLASGGTEAFF
TGCGCCAGCAGCTTGGCCAGCGGGGGTACTGAAGCTTTCTTT
>TRBJ2-1|TRBD2|TRBV19|once
CASSPSGANNEQFF
TGTGCCAGTAGTCCCAGCGGGGCCAACAATGAGCAGTTCTTC
>TRBJ1-5|NA|TRBV19|few
CASNLAGVSEPQHF
TGTGCCAGTAATTTGGCAGGGGTGAGCGAGCCCCAGCATTTT
>TRBJ1-1|NA|TRBV9|few
CASSVGDTPPGTEAFF
TGTGCCAGCAGCGTAGGTGACACTCCACCAGGGACTGAAGCTTTCTTT
>TRBJ1-2|TRBD1|TRBV18|NA
CASSPNTGAQNLGYTF
TGTGCCAGCTCACCAAATACAGGGGCACAGAATCTTGGCTACACCTTC
>TRBJ1-4|NA|TRBV6-5|NA
CASSYRAGSNEKLFF
TGTGCCAGCAGTTACCGGGCAGGGTCGAATGAAAAACTGTTTTTT
>TRBJ1-6|NA|TRBV2|NA
CASSEGTGNSPLHF
TGTGCCAGCAGTGAAGGGACTGGAAATTCACCCCTCCACTTT
>TRBJ1-1|TRBD1|TRBV7-2|NA
CASSTRDPGQGGEAFF
TGTGCCAGCAGCACCAGGGATCCGGGACAGGGTGGGGAAGCTTTCTTT
>TRBJ1-2|NA|TRBV5-1|NA
CASSDPGTRYGYTF
TGCGCCAGCAGCGACCCAGGGACCAGGTATGGCTACACCTTC
>TRBJ1-2|NA|TRBV7-3|NA
CASSSDTYGYTF
TGTGCCAGCAGCTCAGACACGTATGGCTACACCTTC
>TRBJ1-6|NA|TRBV28|NA
CASTAIREINSPLHF
TGTGCCAGCACCGCAATCAGAGAAATCAATTCACCCCTCCACTTT
>TRBJ2-3|NA|TRBV6-6|NA
CASSVRRGPFKDTQYF
TGTGCCAGCAGTGTGCGGAGGGGGCCCTTTAAGGATACGCAGTATTTT
>TRBJ1-1|NA|TRBV7-2|NA
CASSLTEGHVNTEAFF
TGTGCCAGCAGCTTGACCGAGGGACATGTCAACACTGAAGCTTTCTTT
>TRBJ1-1|NA|TRBV3-1/TRBV3-2|NA
CASSLKGMNTEAFF
TGTGCCAGCAGCCTGAAGGGGATGAACACTGAAGCTTTCTTT
>TRBJ1-2|NA|TRBV5-1|NA
CASSLDRYGYTF
TGCGCCAGCAGCTTAGACCGATATGGCTACACCTTC
>TRBJ2-2|NA|TRBV9|NA
CASSPRGALNTGELFF
TGTGCCAGCAGCCCCCGGGGAGCGCTTAACACCGGGGAGCTGTTTTTT
>TRBJ1-2|NA|TRBV19|NA
CASSIDNRAAYGYTF
TGTGCCAGTAGTATAGATAATAGGGCGGCATATGGCTACACCTTC
>TRBJ1-2|NA|TRBV27|NA
CASSLEAGALYGYTF
TGTGCCAGCAGTTTAGAAGCAGGGGCCCTCTATGGCTACACCTTC
>TRBJ2-4|TRBD1|TRBV18|NA
CASSLIRDSELAKNIQYF
TGTGCCAGCTCACTAATCCGGGACAGCGAACTAGCCAAAAACATTCAGTACTTC
>TRBJ2-3|TRBD1|TRBV3-1/TRBV3-2|NA
CASSRQGADTQYF
TGTGCCAGCAGCCGACAGGGAGCAGATACGCAGTATTTT
>TRBJ1-2|NA|TRBV28|NA
CASSLQGSYGYTF
TGTGCCAGCAGTTTACAGGGATCCTATGGCTACACCTTC
>TRBJ1-1|NA|TRBV5-8|NA
CASSWRTASWNTEAFF
TGTGCCAGCAGCTGGAGGACAGCTTCATGGAACACTGAAGCTTTCTTT
>TRBJ1-1|NA|TRBV27|few
CASSLQANTEAFF
TGTGCCAGCAGTTTACAGGCGAACACTGAAGCTTTCTTT
>TRBJ1-5|NA|TRBV2|NA
CASSEFRNNQPQHF
TGTGCCAGCAGTGAATTCAGGAACAATCAGCCCCAGCATTTT
>TRBJ1-6|NA|TRBV10-2|NA
CASCRLGVTTPLHF
TGCGCCAGCTGCCGTCTAGGGGTGACGACACCCCTCCACTTT
>TRBJ1-6|NA|TRBV27|NA
CASRQGISYNSPLHF
TGTGCCAGCAGGCAGGGGATATCCTATAATTCACCCCTCCACTTT
>TRBJ1-1|TRBD1|TRBV7-2|NA
CASSSETGLAEAFF
TGTGCCAGCAGCTCCGAGACAGGGCTGGCTGAAGCTTTCTTT
>TRBJ1-1|NA|TRBV13|NA
CASSAGTLRAEAFF
TGTGCCAGCAGCGCTGGGACCCTGCGGGCTGAAGCTTTCTTT
>TRBJ1-3|NA|TRBV3-1/TRBV3-2|NA
CASSLQGILFISGNTIYF
TGTGCCAGCAGCCTCCAGGGTATTCTCTTCATCTCTGGAAACACCATATATTTT
>TRBJ1-1|TRBD1|TRBV5-1|NA
CASSLVGQGLPNTEAFF
TGCGCCAGCAGCTTGGTCGGACAGGGGCTCCCTAACACTGAAGCTTTCTTT